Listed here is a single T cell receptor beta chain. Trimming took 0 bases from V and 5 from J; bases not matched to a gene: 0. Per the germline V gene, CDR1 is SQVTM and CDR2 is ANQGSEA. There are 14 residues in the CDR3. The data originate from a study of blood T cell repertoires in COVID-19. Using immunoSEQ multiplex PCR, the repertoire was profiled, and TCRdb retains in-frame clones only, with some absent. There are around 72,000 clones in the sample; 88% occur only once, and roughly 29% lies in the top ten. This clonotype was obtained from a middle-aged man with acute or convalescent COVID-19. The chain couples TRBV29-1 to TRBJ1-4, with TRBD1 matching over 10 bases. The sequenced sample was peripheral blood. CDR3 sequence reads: CSVEEGQGNEKLFF. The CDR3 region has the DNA TGCAGCGTTGAAGAGGGACAGGGGAATGAAAAACTGTTTTTT.